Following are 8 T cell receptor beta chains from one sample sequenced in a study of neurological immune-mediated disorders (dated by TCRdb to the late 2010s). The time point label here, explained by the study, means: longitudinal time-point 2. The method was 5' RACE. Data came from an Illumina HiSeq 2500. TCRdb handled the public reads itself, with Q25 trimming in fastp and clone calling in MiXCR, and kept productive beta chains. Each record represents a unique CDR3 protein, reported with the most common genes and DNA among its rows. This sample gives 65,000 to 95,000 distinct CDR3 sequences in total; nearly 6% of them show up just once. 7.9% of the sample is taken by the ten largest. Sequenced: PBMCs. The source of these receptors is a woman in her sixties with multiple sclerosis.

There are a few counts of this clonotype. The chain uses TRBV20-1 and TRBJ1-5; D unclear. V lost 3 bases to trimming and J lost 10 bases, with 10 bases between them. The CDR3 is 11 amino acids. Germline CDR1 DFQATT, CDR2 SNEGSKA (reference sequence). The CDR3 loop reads CSASSGYPQHF. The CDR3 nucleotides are TGCAGTGCTAGTTCCGGCTATCCCCAGCATTTT.

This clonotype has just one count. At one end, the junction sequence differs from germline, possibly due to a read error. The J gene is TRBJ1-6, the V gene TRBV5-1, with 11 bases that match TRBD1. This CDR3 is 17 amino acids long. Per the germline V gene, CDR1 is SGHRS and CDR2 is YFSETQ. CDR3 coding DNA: TGCGCCAGCAGCCCTGGACAGGGGGCTCCTCTTAATTCACGCCTCCACTTT. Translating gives CASSPGQGAPLNSRLHF.

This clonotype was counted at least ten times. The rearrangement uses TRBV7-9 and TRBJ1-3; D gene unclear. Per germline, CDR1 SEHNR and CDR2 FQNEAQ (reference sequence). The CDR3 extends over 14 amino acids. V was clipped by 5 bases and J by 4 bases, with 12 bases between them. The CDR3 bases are TGTGCCAGCAGCGTACCCGGCCTCGGAAACACCATATATTTT. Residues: CASSVPGLGNTIYF.

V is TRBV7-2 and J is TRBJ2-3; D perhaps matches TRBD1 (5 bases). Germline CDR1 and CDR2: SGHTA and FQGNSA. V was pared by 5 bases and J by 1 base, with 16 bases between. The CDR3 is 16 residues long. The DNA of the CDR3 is TGTGCCAGCAGCCCCGCAGGGTCGTTTGGCACAGATACGCAGTATTTT. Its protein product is CASSPAGSFGTDTQYF.

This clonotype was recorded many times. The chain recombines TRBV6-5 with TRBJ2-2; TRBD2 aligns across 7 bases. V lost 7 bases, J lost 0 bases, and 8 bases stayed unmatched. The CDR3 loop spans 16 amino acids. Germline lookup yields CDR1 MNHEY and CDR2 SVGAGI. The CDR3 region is CASKPGLPTNTGELFF. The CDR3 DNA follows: TGTGCCAGCAAGCCGGGACTACCAACGAACACCGGGGAGCTGTTTTTT.

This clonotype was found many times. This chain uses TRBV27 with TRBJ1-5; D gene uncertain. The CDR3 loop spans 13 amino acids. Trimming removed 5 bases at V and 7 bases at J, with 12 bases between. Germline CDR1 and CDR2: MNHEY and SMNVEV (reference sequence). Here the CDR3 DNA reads TGTGCCAGCAGTACCTCCGGCGTACAGCCCCAGCATTTT. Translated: CASSTSGVQPQHF.

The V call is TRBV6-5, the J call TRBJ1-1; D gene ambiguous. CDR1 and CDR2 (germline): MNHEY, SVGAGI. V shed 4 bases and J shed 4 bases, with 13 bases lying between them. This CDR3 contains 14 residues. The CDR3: CASSSMDGITEAFF. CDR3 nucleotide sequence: TGTGCCAGCAGTTCCATGGATGGGATCACTGAAGCTTTCTTT.

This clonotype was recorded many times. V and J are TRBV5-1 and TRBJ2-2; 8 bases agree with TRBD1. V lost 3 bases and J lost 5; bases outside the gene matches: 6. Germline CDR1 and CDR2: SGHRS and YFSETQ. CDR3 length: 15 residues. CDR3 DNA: TGCGCCAGCAGCTGGACGACAGGGGAGACCGGGGAGCTGTTTTTT. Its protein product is CASSWTTGETGELFF.